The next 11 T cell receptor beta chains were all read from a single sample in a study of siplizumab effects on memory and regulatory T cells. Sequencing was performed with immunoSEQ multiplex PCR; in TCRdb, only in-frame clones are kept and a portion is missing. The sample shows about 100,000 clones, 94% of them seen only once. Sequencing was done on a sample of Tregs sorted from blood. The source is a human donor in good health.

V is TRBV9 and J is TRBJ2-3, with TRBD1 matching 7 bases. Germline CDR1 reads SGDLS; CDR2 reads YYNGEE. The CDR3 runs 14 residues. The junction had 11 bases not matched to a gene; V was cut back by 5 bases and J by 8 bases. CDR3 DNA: TGTGCCAGCAGTCAACAGGGGTCGTCGGGTACGCAGTATTTT. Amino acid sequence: CASSQQGSSGTQYF. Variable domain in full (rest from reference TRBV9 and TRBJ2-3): DSGVTQTPKHLITATGQRVTLRCSPRSGDLSVYWYQQSLDQGLQFLIQYYNGEERAKGNILERFSAQQFPDLHSELNLSSLELGDSALYFCASSQQGSSGTQYFGPGTRLTVL.

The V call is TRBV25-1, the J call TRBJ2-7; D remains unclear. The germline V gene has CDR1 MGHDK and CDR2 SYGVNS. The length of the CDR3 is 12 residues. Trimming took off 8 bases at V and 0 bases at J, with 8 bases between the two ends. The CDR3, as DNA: TGTGCCAGCGCAAAGGGCTCCTACGAGCAGTACTTC. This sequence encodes CASAKGSYEQYF.

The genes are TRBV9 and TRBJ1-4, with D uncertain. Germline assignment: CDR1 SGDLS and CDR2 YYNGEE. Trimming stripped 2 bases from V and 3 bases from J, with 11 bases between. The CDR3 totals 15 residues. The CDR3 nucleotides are TGTGCCAGCAGCGTGCGGGGAGGCGCTAATGAAAAACTGTTTTTT. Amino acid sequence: CASSVRGGANEKLFF. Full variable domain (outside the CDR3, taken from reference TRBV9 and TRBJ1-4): DSGVTQTPKHLITATGQRVTLRCSPRSGDLSVYWYQQSLDQGLQFLIQYYNGEERAKGNILERFSAQQFPDLHSELNLSSLELGDSALYFCASSVRGGANEKLFFGSGTQLSVL.

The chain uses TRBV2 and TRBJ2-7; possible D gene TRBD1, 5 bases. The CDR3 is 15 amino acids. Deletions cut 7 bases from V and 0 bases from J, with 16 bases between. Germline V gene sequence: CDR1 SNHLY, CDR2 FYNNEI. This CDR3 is CASTVTGSNSYEQYF. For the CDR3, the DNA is TGTGCCAGCACCGTCACAGGATCAAACTCCTACGAGCAGTACTTC.

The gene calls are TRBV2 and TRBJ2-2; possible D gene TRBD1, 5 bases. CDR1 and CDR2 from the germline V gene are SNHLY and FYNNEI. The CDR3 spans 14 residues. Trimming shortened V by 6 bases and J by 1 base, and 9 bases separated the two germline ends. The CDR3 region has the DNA TGTGCCAGCAGCGTAAGGGGGAACACCGGGGAGCTGTTTTTT. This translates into CASSVRGNTGELFF.

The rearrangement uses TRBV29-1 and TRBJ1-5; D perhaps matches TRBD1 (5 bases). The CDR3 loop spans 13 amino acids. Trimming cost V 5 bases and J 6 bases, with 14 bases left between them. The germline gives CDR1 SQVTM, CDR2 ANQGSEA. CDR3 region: CSVCQGWGQPQHF. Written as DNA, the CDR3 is TGCAGCGTTTGCCAGGGATGGGGTCAGCCCCAGCATTTT.

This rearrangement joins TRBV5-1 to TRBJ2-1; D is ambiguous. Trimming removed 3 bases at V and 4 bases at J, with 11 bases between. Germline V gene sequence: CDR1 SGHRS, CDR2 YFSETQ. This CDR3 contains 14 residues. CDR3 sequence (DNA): TGCGCCAGCAGCTCCGCGGTCGTATACAATGAGCAGTTCTTC. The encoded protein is CASSSAVVYNEQFF.

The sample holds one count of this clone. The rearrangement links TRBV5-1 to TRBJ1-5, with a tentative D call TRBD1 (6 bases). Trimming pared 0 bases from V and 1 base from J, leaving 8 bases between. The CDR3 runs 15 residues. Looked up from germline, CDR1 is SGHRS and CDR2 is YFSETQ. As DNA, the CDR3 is TGCGCCAGCAGCTTGGAAGGGGGGAGCAATCAGCCCCAGCATTTT. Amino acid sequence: CASSLEGGSNQPQHF. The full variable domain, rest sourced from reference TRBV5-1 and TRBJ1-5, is KAGVTQTPRYLIKTRGQQVTLSCSPISGHRSVSWYQQTPGQGLQFLFEYFSETQRNKGNFPGRFSGRQFSNSRSEMNVSTLELGDSALYLCASSLEGGSNQPQHFGDGTRLSIL.

CDR3: CASSLGGLAGWAYEQYF. DNA for the CDR3: TGTGCCAGCAGCTTAGGGGGACTAGCGGGATGGGCCTACGAGCAGTACTTC. The rearrangement uses TRBV11-2 and TRBJ2-7; 13 nucleotides align to TRBD2. The junction had 5 bases not matched to a gene; V was cut back by 1 base and J by 2 bases. The CDR3 covers 17 residues. The germline V gene has CDR1 SGHAT and CDR2 FQNNGV.

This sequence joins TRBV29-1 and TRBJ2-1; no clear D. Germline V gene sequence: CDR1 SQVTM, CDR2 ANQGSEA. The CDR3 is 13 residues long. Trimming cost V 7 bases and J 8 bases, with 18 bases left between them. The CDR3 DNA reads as TGCAGCGCCCTCCCGATCGGGTTCGATGAGCAGTTCTTC. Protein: CSALPIGFDEQFF.

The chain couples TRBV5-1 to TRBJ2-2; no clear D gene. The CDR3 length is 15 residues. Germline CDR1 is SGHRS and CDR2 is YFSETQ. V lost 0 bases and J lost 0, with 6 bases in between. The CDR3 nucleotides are TGCGCCAGCAGCTTGGGACGACCGAACACCGGGGAGCTGTTTTTT. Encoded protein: CASSLGRPNTGELFF.